The T cell receptor beta chain under discussion was sequenced for a study of immune evolution from preneoplasia to lung adenocarcinoma. General study points: Later-stage lesions appeared to have more T cells, more diversity, less clonality. KRAS-mutant nodules had the highest T cell clonality.

Of note for this clone: What it recognizes is unknown.

Produced via immunoSEQ multiplex PCR; TCRdb's table is partial and in-frame only. The sample lists thousands of clones; roughly 76% were seen once. Specimen: FFPE minimally invasive lung adenocarcinoma tissue. The receptor was isolated from a donor older than 65 with lung adenocarcinoma.

This chain's CDR3 is CASSPRVIGGNTEAFF. CDR3 bases: TGTGCCAGCTCACCAAGGGTTATCGGGGGCAACACTGAAGCTTTCTTT. The V and J genes are TRBV18 and TRBJ1-1, with a tentative D call TRBD1 (6 bases). The CDR3 spans 16 residues. The germline V gene has CDR1 KGHSH and CDR2 LQKENI. Trimming pared 2 bases from V and 2 bases from J, leaving 15 bases between.